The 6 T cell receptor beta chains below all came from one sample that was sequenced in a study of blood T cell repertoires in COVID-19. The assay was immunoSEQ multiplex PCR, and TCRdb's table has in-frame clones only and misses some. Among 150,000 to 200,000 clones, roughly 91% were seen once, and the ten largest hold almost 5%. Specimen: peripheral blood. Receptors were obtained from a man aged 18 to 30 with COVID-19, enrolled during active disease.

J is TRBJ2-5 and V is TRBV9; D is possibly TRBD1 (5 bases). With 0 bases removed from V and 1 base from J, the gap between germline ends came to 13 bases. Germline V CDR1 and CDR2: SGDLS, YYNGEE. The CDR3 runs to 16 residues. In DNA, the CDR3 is TGTGCCAGCAGCGTAGCCCAGGGTGAAGCCCAAGAGACCCAGTACTTC. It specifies CASSVAQGEAQETQYF.

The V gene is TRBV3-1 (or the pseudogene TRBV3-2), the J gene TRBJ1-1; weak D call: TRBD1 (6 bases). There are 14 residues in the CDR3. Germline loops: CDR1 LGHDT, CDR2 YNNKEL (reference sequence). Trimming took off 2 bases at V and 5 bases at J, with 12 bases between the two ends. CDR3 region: CASSQTGFSTEAFF. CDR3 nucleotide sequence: TGTGCCAGCAGCCAAACAGGGTTTTCTACTGAAGCTTTCTTT.

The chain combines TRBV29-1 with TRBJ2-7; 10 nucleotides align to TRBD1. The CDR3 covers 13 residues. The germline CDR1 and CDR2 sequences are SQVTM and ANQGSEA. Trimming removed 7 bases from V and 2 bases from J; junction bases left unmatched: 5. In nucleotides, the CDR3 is TGCAGCGCTGGGACAGGGGACACCTACGAGCAGTACTTC. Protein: CSAGTGDTYEQYF.

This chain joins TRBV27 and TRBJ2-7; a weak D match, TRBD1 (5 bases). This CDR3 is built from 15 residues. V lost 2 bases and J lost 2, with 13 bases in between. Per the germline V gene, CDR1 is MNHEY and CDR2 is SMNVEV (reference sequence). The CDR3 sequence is CASSLLRGPTYEQYF. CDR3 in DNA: TGTGCCAGCAGTTTACTTAGGGGCCCCACCTACGAGCAGTACTTC.

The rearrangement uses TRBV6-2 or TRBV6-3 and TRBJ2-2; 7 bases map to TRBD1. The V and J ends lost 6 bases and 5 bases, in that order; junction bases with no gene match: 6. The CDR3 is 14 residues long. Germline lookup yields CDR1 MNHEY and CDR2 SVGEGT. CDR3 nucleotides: TGTGCCAGCAGCTGGGACAGCCGAACCGGGGAGCTGTTTTTT. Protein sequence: CASSWDSRTGELFF.

The CDR3 DNA reads as TGTGCCAGCGAGGCGGGAGGGTTACTACGAGGGGGTGGCGAGCAGTACTTC. Protein sequence: CASEAGGLLRGGGEQYF. The chain carries TRBV5-6 and TRBJ2-7; 9 bases map to TRBD2. Trimming at V came to 7 bases and at J to 6 bases, leaving 20 bases not matched to a gene. Germline V CDR1 and CDR2: SGHDT, YYEEEE. CDR3 size: 17 residues.